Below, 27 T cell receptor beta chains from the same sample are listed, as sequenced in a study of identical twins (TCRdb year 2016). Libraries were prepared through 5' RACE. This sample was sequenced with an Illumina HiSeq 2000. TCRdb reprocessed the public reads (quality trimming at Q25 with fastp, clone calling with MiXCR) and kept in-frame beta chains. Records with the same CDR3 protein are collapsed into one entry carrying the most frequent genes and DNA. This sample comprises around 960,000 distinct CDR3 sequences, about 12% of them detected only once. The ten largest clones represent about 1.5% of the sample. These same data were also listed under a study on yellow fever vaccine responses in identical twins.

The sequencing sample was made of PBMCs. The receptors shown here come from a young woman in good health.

CDR3 bases: TGTGCCAGCAGCCCTCCCGGTTACGACACAGATACGCAGTATTTT. It codes for CASSPPGYDTDTQYF. The chain uses TRBV7-9 and TRBJ2-3, with D unclear. Germline CDR1 is SEHNR and CDR2 is FQNEAQ (reference sequence). The CDR3 runs to 15 residues. V lost 5 bases, J lost 2 bases, and 14 bases lay in between.

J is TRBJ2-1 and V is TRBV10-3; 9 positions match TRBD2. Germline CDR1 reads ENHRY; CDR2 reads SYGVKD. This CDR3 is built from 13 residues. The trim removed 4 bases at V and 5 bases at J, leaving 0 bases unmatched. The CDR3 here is CAISGTSDNEQFF. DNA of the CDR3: TGTGCCATCAGTGGGACTAGCGACAATGAGCAGTTCTTC.

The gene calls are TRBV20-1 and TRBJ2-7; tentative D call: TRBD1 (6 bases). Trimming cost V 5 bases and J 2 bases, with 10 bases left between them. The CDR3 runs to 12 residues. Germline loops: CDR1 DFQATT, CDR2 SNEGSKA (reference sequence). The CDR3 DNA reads TGCAGTGCTGAGGGACAAACCTACGAGCAGTACTTC. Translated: CSAEGQTYEQYF.

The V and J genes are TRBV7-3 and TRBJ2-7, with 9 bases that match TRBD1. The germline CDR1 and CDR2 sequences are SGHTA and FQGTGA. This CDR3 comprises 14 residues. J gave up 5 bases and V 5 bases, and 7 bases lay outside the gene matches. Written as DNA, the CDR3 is TGTGCCAGCAGCCCCGGGACAGGGTTCGACGAGCAGTACTTC. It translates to CASSPGTGFDEQYF.

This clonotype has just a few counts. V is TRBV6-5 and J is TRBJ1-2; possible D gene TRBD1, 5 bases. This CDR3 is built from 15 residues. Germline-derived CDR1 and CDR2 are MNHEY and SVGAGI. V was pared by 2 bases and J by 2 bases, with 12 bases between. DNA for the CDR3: TGTGCCAGCAGTTACCGGGGGGTGGAAAACTATGGCTACACCTTC. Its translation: CASSYRGVENYGYTF.

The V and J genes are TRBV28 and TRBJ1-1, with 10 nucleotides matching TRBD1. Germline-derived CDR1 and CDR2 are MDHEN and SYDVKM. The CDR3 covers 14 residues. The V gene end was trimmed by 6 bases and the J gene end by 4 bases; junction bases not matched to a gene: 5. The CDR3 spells CASSRTGGATEAFF. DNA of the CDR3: TGTGCCAGCAGCCGGACAGGGGGGGCCACTGAAGCTTTCTTT.

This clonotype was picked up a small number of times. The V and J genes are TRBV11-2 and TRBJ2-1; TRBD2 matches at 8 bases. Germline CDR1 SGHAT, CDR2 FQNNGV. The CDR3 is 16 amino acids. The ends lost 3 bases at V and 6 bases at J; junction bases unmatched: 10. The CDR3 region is CASSFMSGGRSNEQFF. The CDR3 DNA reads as TGTGCCAGCAGCTTTATGTCTGGCGGGAGGTCCAATGAGCAGTTCTTC.

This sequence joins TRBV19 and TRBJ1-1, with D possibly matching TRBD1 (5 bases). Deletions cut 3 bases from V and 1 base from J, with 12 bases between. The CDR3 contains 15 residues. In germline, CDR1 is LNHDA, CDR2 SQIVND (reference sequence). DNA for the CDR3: TGTGCCAGTAGTATCCCAGGGAGGTGGAACACTGAAGCTTTCTTT. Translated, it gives CASSIPGRWNTEAFF. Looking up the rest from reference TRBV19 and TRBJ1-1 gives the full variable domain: DGGITQSPKYLFRKEGQNVTLSCEQNLNHDAMYWYRQDPGQGLRLIYYSQIVNDFQKGDIAEGYSVSREKKESFPLTVTSAQKNPTAFYLCASSIPGRWNTEAFFGQGTRLTVV.

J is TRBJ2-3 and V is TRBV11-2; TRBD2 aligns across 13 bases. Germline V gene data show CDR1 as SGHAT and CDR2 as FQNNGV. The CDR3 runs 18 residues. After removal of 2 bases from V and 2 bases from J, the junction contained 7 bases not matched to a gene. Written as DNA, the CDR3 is TGTGCCAGCAGCTTACGACCACTAGCGGGGGGGCTCACAGATACGCAGTATTTT. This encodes CASSLRPLAGGLTDTQYF.

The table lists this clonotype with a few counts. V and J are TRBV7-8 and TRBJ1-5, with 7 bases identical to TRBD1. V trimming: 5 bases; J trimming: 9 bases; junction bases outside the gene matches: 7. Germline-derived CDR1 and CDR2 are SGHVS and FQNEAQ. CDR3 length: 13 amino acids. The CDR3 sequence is CASSKTGIGPQHF. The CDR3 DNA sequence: TGTGCCAGCAGCAAGACAGGGATTGGGCCCCAGCATTTT.

CDR3 protein: CASSGEGTGGDDYEQYF. CDR3 DNA: TGTGCCAGCAGCGGCGAGGGGACAGGGGGCGATGACTACGAGCAGTACTTC. The chain has TRBV9 and TRBJ2-7; 12 bases fit TRBD1. CDR3 length: 17 residues. Germline assignment: CDR1 SGDLS and CDR2 YYNGEE. The V segment lost 3 bases and the J segment 3 bases; nucleotides outside the gene matches: 10.

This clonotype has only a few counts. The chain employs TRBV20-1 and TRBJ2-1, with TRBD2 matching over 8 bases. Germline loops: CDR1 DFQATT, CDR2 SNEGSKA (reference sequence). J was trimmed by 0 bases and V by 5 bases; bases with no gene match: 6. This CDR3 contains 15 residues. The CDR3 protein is CSAVRGGSSYNEQFF. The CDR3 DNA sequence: TGCAGTGCTGTGCGCGGGGGGAGCTCCTACAATGAGCAGTTCTTC.

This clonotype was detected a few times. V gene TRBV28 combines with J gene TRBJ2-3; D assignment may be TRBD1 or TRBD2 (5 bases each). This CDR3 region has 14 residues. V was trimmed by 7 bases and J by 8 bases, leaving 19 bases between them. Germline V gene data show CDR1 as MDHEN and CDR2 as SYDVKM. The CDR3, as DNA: TGTGCCAGCACCATCAGGGCCATAGGAGGTACGCAGTATTTT. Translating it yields CASTIRAIGGTQYF.

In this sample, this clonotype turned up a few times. CDR3 sequence reads: CASSFQPPKIAGYEQYF. The CDR3 nucleotides read TGTGCCAGCAGTTTCCAGCCCCCTAAAATAGCCGGCTACGAGCAGTACTTC. The chain links TRBV6-5 to TRBJ2-7; no reliable D call. The germline V gene encodes CDR1 MNHEY and CDR2 SVGAGI. The V end was cut by 4 bases, the J end by 3 bases, with 22 bases between. This CDR3 spans 17 amino acids.

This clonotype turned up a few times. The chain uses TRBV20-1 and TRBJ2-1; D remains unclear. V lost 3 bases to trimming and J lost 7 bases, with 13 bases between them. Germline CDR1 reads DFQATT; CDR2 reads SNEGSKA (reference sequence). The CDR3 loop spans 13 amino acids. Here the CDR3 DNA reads TGCAGTGCTAGCTTACGTTCGGGTAATGAGCAGTTCTTC. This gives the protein CSASLRSGNEQFF.

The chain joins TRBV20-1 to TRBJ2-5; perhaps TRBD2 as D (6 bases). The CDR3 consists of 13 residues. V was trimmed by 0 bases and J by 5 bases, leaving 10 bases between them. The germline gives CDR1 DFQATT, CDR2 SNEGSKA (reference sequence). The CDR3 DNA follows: TGCAGTGCTAGAGAAGGCGGGAAGGAGACCCAGTACTTC. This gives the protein CSAREGGKETQYF.

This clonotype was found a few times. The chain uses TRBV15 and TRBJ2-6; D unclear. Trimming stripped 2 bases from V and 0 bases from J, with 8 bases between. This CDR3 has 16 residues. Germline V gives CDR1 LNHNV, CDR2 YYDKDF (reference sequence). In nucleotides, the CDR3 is TGTGCCACCAGCAGAAACCTCGGCTCTGGGGCCAACGTCCTGACTTTC. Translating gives CATSRNLGSGANVLTF.

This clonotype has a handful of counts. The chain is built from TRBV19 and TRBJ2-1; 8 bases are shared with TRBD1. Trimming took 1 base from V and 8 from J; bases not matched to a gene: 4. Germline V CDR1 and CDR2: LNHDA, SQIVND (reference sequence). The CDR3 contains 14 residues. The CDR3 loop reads CASSIGTGYDEQFF. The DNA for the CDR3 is TGTGCCAGTAGTATAGGGACAGGGTACGATGAGCAGTTCTTC.

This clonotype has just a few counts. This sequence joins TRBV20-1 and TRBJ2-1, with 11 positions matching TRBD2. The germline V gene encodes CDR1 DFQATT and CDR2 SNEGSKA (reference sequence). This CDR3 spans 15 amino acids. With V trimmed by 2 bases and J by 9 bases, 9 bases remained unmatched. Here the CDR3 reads CSARPPHGTSGEQFF. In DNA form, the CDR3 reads TGCAGTGCTAGACCCCCTCACGGGACTAGCGGTGAGCAGTTCTTC.

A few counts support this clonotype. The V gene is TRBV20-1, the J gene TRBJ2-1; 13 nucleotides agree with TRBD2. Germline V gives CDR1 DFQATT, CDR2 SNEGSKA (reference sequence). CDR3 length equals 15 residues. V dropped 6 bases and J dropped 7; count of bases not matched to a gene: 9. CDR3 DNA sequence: TGCAGTGCACCTTGGACTAGCGGGAGCCCAAATGAGCAGTTCTTC. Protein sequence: CSAPWTSGSPNEQFF.

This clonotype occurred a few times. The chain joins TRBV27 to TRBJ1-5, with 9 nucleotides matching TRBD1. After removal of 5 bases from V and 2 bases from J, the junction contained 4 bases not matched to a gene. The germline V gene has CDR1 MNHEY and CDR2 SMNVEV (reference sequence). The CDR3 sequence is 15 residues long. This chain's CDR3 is CASSARTGGNQPQHF. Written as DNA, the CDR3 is TGTGCCAGCAGTGCCCGGACAGGGGGCAATCAGCCCCAGCATTTT.

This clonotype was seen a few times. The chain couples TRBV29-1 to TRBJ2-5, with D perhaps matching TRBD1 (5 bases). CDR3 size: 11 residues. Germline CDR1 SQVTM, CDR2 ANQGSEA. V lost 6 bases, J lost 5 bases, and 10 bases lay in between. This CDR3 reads CSVTVLETQYF. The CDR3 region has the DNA TGCAGCGTGACAGTTTTGGAGACCCAGTACTTC.

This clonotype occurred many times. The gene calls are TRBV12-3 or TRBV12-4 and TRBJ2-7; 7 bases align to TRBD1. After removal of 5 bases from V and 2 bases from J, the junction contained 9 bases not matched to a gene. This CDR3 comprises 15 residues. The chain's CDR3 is CASSQGITGAYEQYV. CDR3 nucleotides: TGTGCCAGCAGTCAGGGAATTACAGGGGCCTACGAGCAGTACGTC.

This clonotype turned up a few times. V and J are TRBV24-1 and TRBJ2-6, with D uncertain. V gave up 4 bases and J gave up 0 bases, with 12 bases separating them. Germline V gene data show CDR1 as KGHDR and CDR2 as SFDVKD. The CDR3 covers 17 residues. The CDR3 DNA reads TGTGCCACCAGTGAGCATCCCGGCCTCTCTGGGGCCAACGTCCTGACTTTC. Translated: CATSEHPGLSGANVLTF.

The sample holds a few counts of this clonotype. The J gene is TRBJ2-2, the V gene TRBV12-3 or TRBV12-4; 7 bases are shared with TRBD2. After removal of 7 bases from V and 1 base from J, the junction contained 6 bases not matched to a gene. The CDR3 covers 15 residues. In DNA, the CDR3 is TGTGCCAGCAAGGGAGGGGCCGGGAACACCGGGGAGCTGTTTTTT. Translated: CASKGGAGNTGELFF.

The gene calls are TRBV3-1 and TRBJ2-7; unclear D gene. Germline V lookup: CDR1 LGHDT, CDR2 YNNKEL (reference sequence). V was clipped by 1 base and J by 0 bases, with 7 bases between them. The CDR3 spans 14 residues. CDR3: CASSQARASYEQYF. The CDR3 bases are TGTGCCAGCAGCCAAGCTAGAGCCTCCTACGAGCAGTACTTC.

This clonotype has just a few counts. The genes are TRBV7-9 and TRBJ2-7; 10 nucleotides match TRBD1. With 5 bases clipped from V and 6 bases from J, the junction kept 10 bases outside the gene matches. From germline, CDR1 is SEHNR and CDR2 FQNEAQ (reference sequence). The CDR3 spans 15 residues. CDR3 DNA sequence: TGTGCCAGCAGCCCCCCTGGGACAGGGGAGCGCGAGCAGTACTTC. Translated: CASSPPGTGEREQYF.